The T cell receptor (beta chain) described here comes from a study of T-cell memory formation after mild COVID-19. Study conclusions and caveats: Some SARS-CoV-2-responding clones were already detected in memory before infection.

This clonotype was detected a few times. Its antigen remains unknown. TCRdb reanalysed the 5' RACE reads using MiXCR and keeps one entry per CDR3 protein. The sample has 400,000 or so distinct CDR3 sequences; 15% to 25% are singletons. There are 20 residues in the CDR3. V gave up 1 base and J gave up 2 bases, with 22 bases separating them. Per germline, CDR1 KGHDR and CDR2 SFDVKD. The TCR sequence derives from an adult woman who had mild COVID-19 (a few samples of this study predate the infection). Cell type and time point are not known. The specimen was PBMCs or a T cell subset sorted from them (not recorded which). The chain recombines TRBV24-1 with TRBJ2-2; D ambiguous. The CDR3: CATSDLGHSDGNFNTGELFF. The CDR3 DNA is TGTGCCACCAGTGATTTAGGGCACTCCGACGGAAACTTTAACACCGGGGAGCTGTTTTTT.